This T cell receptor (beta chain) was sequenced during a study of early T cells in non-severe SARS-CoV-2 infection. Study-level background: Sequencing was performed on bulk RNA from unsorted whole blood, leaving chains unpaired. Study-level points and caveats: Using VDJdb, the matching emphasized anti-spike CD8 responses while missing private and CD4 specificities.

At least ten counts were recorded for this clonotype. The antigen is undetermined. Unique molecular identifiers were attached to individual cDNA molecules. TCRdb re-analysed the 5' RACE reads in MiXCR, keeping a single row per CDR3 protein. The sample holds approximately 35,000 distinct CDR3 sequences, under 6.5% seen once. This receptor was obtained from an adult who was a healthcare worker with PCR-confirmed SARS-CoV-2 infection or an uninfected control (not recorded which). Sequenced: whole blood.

CDR3 DNA sequence: TGCGCCAGCAGCCAATACTTCCTTTCCGAGGGGGGTCTGGAAAAACTGTTTTTT. Translating it yields CASSQYFLSEGGLEKLFF. The J gene is TRBJ1-4, the V gene TRBV4-3; TRBD1 might be the D (6 bases). CDR3 length: 18 residues. The germline V and J ends were trimmed by 2 bases and 8 bases, with 24 bases remaining between them. The germline gives CDR1 LGHNA, CDR2 YSLEER.